This note documents a single T cell receptor (beta chain) sequence. At one of its ends the junction is not consistent with the germline gene, which may arise from a read error. The data were obtained in a study of blood T cells in healthy people across ages. The individuals who served as donors were healthy Caucasians living in Russia, aged roughly 6 to 100. PCR was performed a second time for roughly 7 to 11 cycles using a sample-barcoded 5' primer and a J-beta primer mix. Each CDR3 protein gets one entry after TCRdb re-called the 5' RACE reads with MiXCR. The data hold about 930,000 distinct CDR3 sequences, with roughly 28% observed a single time. This sample was shared with a second study, whose subject was T cells of mothers and their children. That work states: Barcodes and 2-4 random nucleotides were added by M1S in the second PCR.

Sequencing used blood. The sequence came from a woman aged 40 to 50 in good health.

CDR3 loop: CASRTTSGGFPDAQYF. DNA of the CDR3: TGTGCCAGCAGGACGACTAGCGGGGGGTTCCCAGATGCGCAGTATTTT. The chain uses TRBV12-3 or TRBV12-4 and TRBJ2-3, with TRBD2 matching over 13 bases. The CDR3 has 16 residues.